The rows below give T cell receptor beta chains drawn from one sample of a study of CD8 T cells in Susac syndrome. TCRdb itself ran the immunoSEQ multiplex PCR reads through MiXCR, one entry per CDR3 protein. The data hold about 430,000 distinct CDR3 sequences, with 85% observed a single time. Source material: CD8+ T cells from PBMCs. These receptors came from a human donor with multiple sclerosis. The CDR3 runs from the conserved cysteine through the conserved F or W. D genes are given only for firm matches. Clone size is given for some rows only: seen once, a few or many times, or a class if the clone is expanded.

CASSEEVSPYGYTF TGTGCCAGCAGTGAAGAGGTCAGCCCGTATGGCTACACCTTC TRBV6-1 few TRBJ1-2 -
CASSQEFMGPSYEQYF TGTGCCAGCAGCCAAGAATTCATGGGTCCCTCCTACGAGCAGTACTTC TRBV3-1 - TRBJ2-7 -
CASSPDRAGELFF TGCGCCAGCAGCCCCGACAGGGCCGGGGAGCTGTTTTTT TRBV4-1 - TRBJ2-2 TRBD1
CASTLHVMNTEAFF TGTGCCAGCACTCTGCATGTTATGAACACTGAAGCTTTCTTT TRBV2 - TRBJ1-1 -
CASSFRGGVYNEQFF TGTGCCAGCAGCTTTCGTGGGGGGGTGTACAATGAGCAGTTCTTC TRBV7-9 - TRBJ2-1 TRBD2
CASSQEDRPNQPQHF TGCGCCAGCAGCCAGGAAGACAGGCCAAATCAGCCCCAGCATTTT TRBV4-1 - TRBJ1-5 -
CASLRGPNTGELFF TGTGCCAGCCTTCGAGGGCCGAACACCGGGGAGCTGTTTTTT TRBV2 - TRBJ2-2 -
CASSLLMGDEAFF TGTGCCAGCAGCTTGCTGATGGGGGATGAAGCTTTCTTT TRBV5-4 - TRBJ1-1 -
CASSSVASVSSYNEQFF TGTGCCAGCAGTTCCGTCGCGTCTGTGAGCTCCTACAATGAGCAGTTCTTC TRBV27 - TRBJ2-1 -
CASSPTTDEQYF TGTGCCAGTAGCCCAACCACAGACGAGCAGTACTTC TRBV19 - TRBJ2-7 -
CASTAGPGGGELFF TGTGCCAGCACCGCAGGCCCCGGGGGCGGGGAGCTGTTTTTT TRBV27 - TRBJ2-2 -
CASSLSPDSTEAFF TGTGCCAGCAGCCTAAGCCCGGACAGCACTGAAGCTTTCTTT TRBV7-3 - TRBJ1-1 -
CASSIEGIAYEQYF TGTGCCAGTAGTATAGAGGGGATTGCCTACGAGCAGTACTTC TRBV19 - TRBJ2-7 -
CSATHIRDRDHLSGNTIYF TGCAGTGCTACACACATCCGGGACAGGGACCACCTCTCTGGAAACACCATATATTTT TRBV20-1 once TRBJ1-3 TRBD1
CASSARVRGSTKWTEAFF TGCGCCAGCAGTGCCCGAGTTCGGGGCTCCACCAAGTGGACTGAAGCTTTCTTT TRBV10-1 - TRBJ1-1 -
CSVEETETYEQYF TGCAGCGTTGAAGAAACAGAAACCTACGAGCAGTACTTC TRBV29-1 - TRBJ2-7 -
CASSTGVPEQFF TGTGCCAGCAGCACCGGCGTACCTGAGCAGTTCTTC TRBV4-2 - TRBJ2-1 -
CASSLERGATGELFF TGTGCCAGCAGTTTAGAGAGAGGTGCCACCGGGGAGCTGTTTTTT TRBV27 - TRBJ2-2 -
CASSMRQLHQPQHF TGTGCCAGTAGTATGCGGCAGCTCCATCAGCCCCAGCATTTT TRBV19 - TRBJ1-5 -
CASSFGSVYEQYF TGTGCCAGCAGTTTCGGGTCCGTCTACGAGCAGTACTTC TRBV12-3/TRBV12-4 - TRBJ2-7 -
CASSFLAFGELFF TGTGCCAGCAGCTTCCTAGCGTTCGGGGAGCTGTTTTTT TRBV5-6 - TRBJ2-2 -
CASSLVDSPTREQYF TGTGCCAGCAGCTTAGTGGACTCCCCAACGAGGGAGCAGTACTTC TRBV7-9 - TRBJ2-7 -
CSASGDEQFF TGCAGTGCTAGTGGGGATGAGCAGTTCTTC TRBV20-1 few TRBJ2-1 -
CASSFQGPRDEQYF TGTGCCAGCAGTTTTCAGGGTCCGAGGGACGAGCAGTACTTC TRBV27 - TRBJ2-7 -
CASSFDLAGLDEQFF TGTGCCAGCAGCTTCGATCTAGCGGGACTGGATGAGCAGTTCTTC TRBV7-9 - TRBJ2-1 TRBD2
CASSSWTVYNEQFF TGTGCCAGCAGCTCCTGGACTGTCTACAATGAGCAGTTCTTC TRBV13 - TRBJ2-1 -
CASSHRLAGEEDTQYF TGCGCCAGCAGCCACAGACTAGCGGGAGAGGAAGATACGCAGTATTTT TRBV23-1 - TRBJ2-3 TRBD2
CASSPGTALSYEQYF TGTGCCAGCAGTCCGGGGACAGCCCTCTCCTACGAGCAGTACTTC TRBV27 - TRBJ2-7 TRBD1
CASSPMLSSYNEQFF TGTGCCAGCAGCCCTATGCTGAGCTCCTACAATGAGCAGTTCTTC TRBV6-1 few TRBJ2-1 -
CASSPGTSGSTHEQYF TGTGCCAGCAGTCCCGGGACTAGCGGGAGTACCCACGAGCAGTACTTC TRBV7-6 - TRBJ2-7 TRBD2
CASGLCTGRVGRYEQYF TGTGCTAGTGGTTTGTGTACCGGACGGGTTGGGCGCTACGAGCAGTACTTC TRBV12-5 - TRBJ2-7 -
CASSSRPLGDEKLFF TGTGCCAGCAGTTCCCGACCCTTGGGGGATGAAAAACTGTTTTTT TRBV27 - TRBJ1-4 -
CSAMPLAGAGDTQYF TGCAGTGCTATGCCCCTAGCGGGGGCGGGAGATACGCAGTATTTT TRBV20-1 - TRBJ2-3 TRBD2
CANAPYQPQHF TGCGCCAACGCCCCGTATCAGCCCCAGCATTTT TRBV5-1 - TRBJ1-5 -
CAISADRPVGYTF TGTGCCATCAGTGCCGACAGACCAGTAGGCTACACCTTC TRBV10-3 - TRBJ1-2 -
CASSSPRQGAFFPDTQYF TGTGCCAGCAGTTCCCCTCGACAGGGGGCGTTTTTTCCAGATACGCAGTATTTT TRBV6-5 - TRBJ2-3 TRBD1
CASSQAGTGYLYEQYF TGTGCCAGCAGCCAAGCCGGGACAGGGTATCTCTACGAGCAGTACTTC TRBV3-1 - TRBJ2-7 TRBD1
CASSPSTEGIQYF TGTGCCAGCAGTCCCTCGACGGAGGGCATTCAGTACTTC TRBV12-3/TRBV12-4 once TRBJ2-4 -
CASSAPVVWVNTDTQYF TGTGCCAGCAGTGCCCCCGTTGTTTGGGTCAACACAGATACGCAGTATTTT TRBV25-1 - TRBJ2-3 -
CASSQAGVGNYGYTF TGCGCCAGCAGCCAAGCGGGGGTAGGGAACTATGGCTACACCTTC TRBV4-1 - TRBJ1-2 -
CASSPYDSSNQPQHF TGTGCCAGTAGTCCGTACGACAGTAGCAATCAGCCCCAGCATTTT TRBV19 - TRBJ1-5 -
CSVVKNTEAFF TGCAGCGTTGTGAAGAACACTGAAGCTTTCTTT TRBV29-1 once TRBJ1-1 -
CSVIGGTEAFF TGCAGCGTTATAGGGGGCACTGAAGCTTTCTTT TRBV29-1 - TRBJ1-1 -
CASSPTQGWGTGELFF TGTGCCAGCAGCCCTACACAGGGTTGGGGCACCGGGGAGCTGTTTTTT TRBV7-9 - TRBJ2-2 -
CSARDGASGRADTQYF TGCAGTGCTAGAGATGGGGCTAGCGGGAGGGCCGATACGCAGTATTTT TRBV20-1 - TRBJ2-3 TRBD2
CASRLQGNSYEQYF TGTGCCAGCAGGCTACAGGGGAACTCCTACGAGCAGTACTTC TRBV27 - TRBJ2-7 TRBD1
CASSYEGAGYEQYF TGTGCCAGCAGTTACGAGGGGGCGGGTTACGAGCAGTACTTC TRBV6-2/TRBV6-3 - TRBJ2-7 TRBD1
CASTGREDNEQFF TGCGCCAGCACTGGACGGGAAGACAATGAGCAGTTCTTC TRBV4-1 - TRBJ2-1 -
CASSRGTQKNTEAFF TGTGCCAGCAGTCGCGGGACCCAAAAGAACACTGAAGCTTTCTTT TRBV27 - TRBJ1-1 -
CASSQDMGGEEGNEQFF TGCGCCAGCAGCCAAGATATGGGGGGTGAGGAAGGCAATGAGCAGTTCTTC TRBV4-1 - TRBJ2-1 -
CASSLISGLAADEQFF TGTGCCAGCAGTTTAATCAGCGGACTAGCGGCCGATGAGCAGTTCTTC TRBV6-2/TRBV6-3 - TRBJ2-1 TRBD2
CASSYSGPEKGYTF TGTGCCAGCAGTTACTCAGGACCAGAAAAAGGCTACACCTTC TRBV6-5 - TRBJ1-2 -
CASKVRGDTGELFF TGCGCCAGCAAGGTTAGGGGTGACACCGGGGAGCTGTTTTTT TRBV5-1 - TRBJ2-2 -
CASSQGGQGPYEQYF TGCGCCAGCAGCCAAGGGGGACAGGGCCCCTACGAGCAGTACTTC TRBV4-1 - TRBJ2-7 TRBD1
CASSTDPRHEQFF TGTGCCAGTAGTACGGACCCTAGGCATGAGCAGTTCTTC TRBV19 few TRBJ2-1 -
CASSYTPLGYEQYF TGTGCCAGCAGTTACACCCCTCTTGGATACGAGCAGTACTTC TRBV27 few TRBJ2-7 -